The clone carrying this T cell receptor (beta chain) showed up just once. What it recognizes is unknown. The immunoSEQ assay was version 4, run in survey mode. Sequencing was performed with immunoSEQ multiplex PCR; in TCRdb, only in-frame clones are kept and a portion is missing. The table includes over 10,000 clones, about 70% detected once. This sample is part of a study of persistence of HIV-infected CD4 T cells. The stimulus was an HIV-1 Gag 15-mer peptide pool, approximately 0.93 ug/peptide/mL. Sorting selected CD4+ T cells upregulating both CD40 ligand and CD69. Undetectable plasma HIV-1 RNA below 50 copies/mL lasted at least 4 years. The TCR was taken from an adult man with HIV who was CMV-seropositive. Material: CD4+ T cells sorted from PBMCs after roughly 19-hour stimulation, obtained from a patient who received antiretroviral therapy.

As DNA, the CDR3 is TGTGCCAGCAGAAGCGAATCCGCGGCAGATACGCAGTATTTT. Its protein product is CASRSESAADTQYF. V and J are TRBV6-5 and TRBJ2-3; D uncertain. V was clipped by 6 bases and J by 4 bases, with 14 bases between them. The CDR3 has 14 residues. Germline values: CDR1 MNHEY, CDR2 SVGAGI.